Listed here are 28 T cell receptor beta chains from one sample, sequenced in a study of immune heterogeneity within non-small cell lung tumors. For each sample, template was roughly 0.65 ug of bulk tumor genomic DNA. While surgery was under way, several biopsies spaced far apart were taken per primary tumor. Untreated, newly diagnosed non-small cell lung cancer patients underwent curative surgery. Multiplex PCR was performed with 32 V and 13 J primers, and it amplified TCR beta CDR3. TCRdb ran MiXCR on the multiplex PCR reads and lists one entry per CDR3 protein. Of 22,000 or so distinct CDR3 sequences listed, around 28% are singletons. The sample was lung tumor tissue. All receptors come from a man aged 35 to 55 with non-small cell lung cancer.

The V call is TRBV5-1, the J call TRBJ2-2; D possibly uses TRBD1 or TRBD2 (6 bases each). This CDR3 comprises 15 residues. Germline CDR1 and CDR2: SGHRS and YFSETQ. V lost 3 bases to trimming and J lost 6 bases, with 15 bases between them. Written as DNA, the CDR3 is TGCGCCAGCAGCTCGGAATTGGGGGGCTCCGGGGAGCTGTTTTTT. Encoded protein: CASSSELGGSGELFF.

This chain connects TRBV6-1 to TRBJ1-4, with D possibly being TRBD1 (5 bases). Trimming shortened V by 3 bases and J by 0 bases, and 11 bases separated the two germline ends. Germline V gives CDR1 MNHNS, CDR2 SASEGT. This CDR3 has 16 amino acids. The CDR3 nucleotides read TGTGCCAGCAGTGATTGGGGGTCCCCAACTAATGAAAAACTGTTTTTT. Translated, it gives CASSDWGSPTNEKLFF.

Remarks on this clonotype: A single base separates this from a much larger clone, so it may be a read error. The chain combines TRBV5-5 with TRBJ2-7; no clear D. The CDR3 is 12 residues long. From germline, CDR1 is SGHKS and CDR2 YYEKEE (reference sequence). CDR3 amino acids: CAISLGWHEQYF. The CDR3 DNA sequence: TGTGCCATCAGCTTGGGGTGGCATGAGCAGTACTTC.

This clonotype came up a few times. The chain recombines TRBV20-1 with TRBJ2-3; 8 nucleotides line up with TRBD1. Germline trimming cut 3 bases from V and 3 bases from J; bases unmatched to any gene: 11. Germline V lookup: CDR1 DFQATT, CDR2 SNEGSKA (reference sequence). This CDR3 region has 16 residues. The chain's CDR3 is CSASRGTGGGTDTQYF. The CDR3 region has the DNA TGCAGTGCTAGCCGAGGGACAGGTGGAGGGACAGATACGCAGTATTTT.

The gene calls are TRBV7-8 and TRBJ1-5, with TRBD1 matching over 7 bases. With 8 bases clipped from V and 1 base from J, the junction kept 8 bases outside the gene matches. The germline V gene encodes CDR1 SGHVS and CDR2 FQNEAQ. This CDR3 region has 15 residues. In DNA form, the CDR3 reads TGTGCCAGCGGATCGACAGGGTCAAGCAATCAGCCCCAGCATTTT. Protein: CASGSTGSSNQPQHF.

The chain has TRBV5-1 and TRBJ1-1; D perhaps matches TRBD1 (6 bases). CDR3 length equals 15 residues. Germline V CDR1 and CDR2: SGHRS, YFSETQ. V shed 3 bases and J shed 0 bases, with 12 bases lying between them. DNA of the CDR3: TGCGCCAGCAGCTCGGCCGGGGGCATGAACACTGAAGCTTTCTTT. This codes for CASSSAGGMNTEAFF.

The genes are TRBV9 and TRBJ2-7, with D perhaps TRBD2 (6 bases). V lost 4 bases to trimming and J lost 0 bases, with 17 bases between them. Germline assignment: CDR1 SGDLS and CDR2 YYNGEE. This CDR3 is 16 amino acids long. CDR3 in amino acids: CASSIVAEGSSYEQYF. The DNA for the CDR3 is TGTGCCAGCAGCATAGTAGCGGAAGGTAGCTCCTACGAGCAGTACTTC.

Notes on this clonotype: A read error may explain this, as a much larger clone is one base away. Lacking the conserved final phenylalanine or tryptophan, this CDR3 likely reflects a read error. The chain recombines TRBV27 with TRBJ2-1, with 10 bases that match TRBD2. V shed 6 bases, J shed 5 bases, and the junction held 10 bases outside the gene matches. From germline, CDR1 is MNHEY and CDR2 SMNVEV (reference sequence). The CDR3 has 16 amino acids. CDR3 bases: TGTGCCAGCAGCCCAGAGGCAGCGGGAGGGAACAATGAGCAGTTCTTA. It is translated as CASSPEAAGGNNEQFL.

The chain recombines TRBV19 with TRBJ1-2; D is undetermined. CDR1 is LNHDA and CDR2 is SQIVND in the germline V gene (reference sequence). V lost 6 bases and J 1 base, leaving 9 bases between the germline ends. This CDR3 contains 13 residues. In DNA, the CDR3 is TGTGCCAGTAGGCCTGTGGGTAACTATGGCTACACCTTC. Translating gives CASRPVGNYGYTF.

This clonotype was detected only a few times. The chain recombines TRBV27 with TRBJ2-2, with D tentatively TRBD2 (6 bases). CDR3 length equals 14 residues. V lost 5 bases and J 9 bases, leaving 16 bases between the germline ends. Per germline, CDR1 MNHEY and CDR2 SMNVEV (reference sequence). CDR3 DNA: TGTGCCAGCAGTGTCAACCGGGACTCGAGGGAGCTGTTTTTT. Amino acids: CASSVNRDSRELFF.

Ten or more counts support this clonotype. CDR3 DNA: TGTGCCAGCGAGAGAGGGGGCACGGGAAACACCATATATTTT. Residues: CASERGGTGNTIYF. The chain combines TRBV19 with TRBJ1-3, with TRBD1 matching 7 bases. From germline, CDR1 is LNHDA and CDR2 SQIVND (reference sequence). The CDR3 contains 14 residues. Unmatched junction bases numbered 9, after V lost 9 bases and J lost 4 bases.

This clonotype has just one count. This may be a read error: a much more frequent sequence differs by one nucleotide. The chain combines TRBV30 with TRBJ1-2, with no clear D. The CDR3 loop spans 11 amino acids. In germline, CDR1 is GTSNPN, CDR2 SVGIG (reference sequence). Trimming pared 6 bases from V and 8 bases from J, leaving 13 bases between. CDR3 DNA: TGTGCCTGTAACGTTGAGGGAGGCTACACCTTC. Protein: CACNVEGGYTF. The full variable domain, with the rest looked up from reference TRBV30 and TRBJ1-2, is SQTIHQWPATLVQPVGSPLSLECTVEGTSNPNLYWYRQAAGRGLQLLFYSVGIGQISSEVPQNLSASRPQDRQFILSSKKLLLSDSGFYLCACNVEGGYTFGSGTRLTVV.

This clonotype has a count of ten or more. The chain links TRBV6-2 or TRBV6-3 to TRBJ2-5, with TRBD1 identical over 8 bases. Unmatched junction bases numbered 9, after V lost 7 bases and J lost 2 bases. Germline V gene sequence: CDR1 MNHEY, CDR2 SVGEGT. This CDR3 contains 15 residues. The CDR3 nucleotides read TGTGCCAGCAATCGCCGACAGGGGAGTCAAGAGACCCAGTACTTC. It codes for CASNRRQGSQETQYF.

The rearrangement links TRBV10-1 to TRBJ2-1; no reliable D call. CDR3 size: 14 residues. Germline V CDR1 and CDR2: WNHNN, SYGVQD (reference sequence). The germline V and J ends were trimmed by 5 bases and 0 bases, with 8 bases remaining between them. CDR3 coding DNA: TGCGCCAGCAGTTGTCCTGTCTCCTACAATGAGCAGTTCTTC. Its translation is CASSCPVSYNEQFF.

This chain uses TRBV10-3 with TRBJ1-1; no clear D gene. V shed 3 bases and J shed 4 bases, with 12 bases lying between them. CDR1 ENHRY and CDR2 SYGVKD come from the germline V gene. This CDR3 has 14 amino acids. The chain's CDR3 is CAISDLAEFTEAFF. DNA of the CDR3: TGTGCCATCAGTGACCTCGCCGAATTCACTGAAGCTTTCTTT.

This clonotype was seen many times. The CDR3, as DNA: TGTGCCAGCAGTAGGCAGAGGGGGTCCGATGGCTACACCTTC. It codes for CASSRQRGSDGYTF. The rearrangement links TRBV12-3 or TRBV12-4 to TRBJ1-2; perhaps TRBD1 as D (6 bases). CDR3 size: 14 residues. The germline V and J ends were trimmed by 5 bases and 6 bases, with 16 bases remaining between them.

About this clonotype: Just one base apart from a much larger clone, this may be a read error. The chain carries TRBV9 and TRBJ2-3; a possible D gene is TRBD2 (6 bases). Germline values: CDR1 SGDLS, CDR2 YYNGEE. The CDR3 consists of 15 residues. The CDR3 coding sequence is TGTGCCATCAGCGCCACCGGGACTAGCACAGATACGCAGTATTTT. Translation gives CAISATGTSTDTQYF.

This clonotype was counted at least ten times. The chain couples TRBV11-2 to TRBJ1-1; the D is unclear. The CDR3 spans 12 residues. The V end was cut by 5 bases, the J end by 11 bases, with 15 bases between. Germline CDR1 and CDR2: SGHAT and FQNNGV. The DNA of the CDR3 is TGTGCCAGCAGCCCTTCACCTACGGGGGCTTTCTTT. Protein product: CASSPSPTGAFF.

The chain carries TRBV18 and TRBJ1-1; 8 bases are a match to TRBD1. The germline V gene encodes CDR1 KGHSH and CDR2 LQKENI. V shed 4 bases, J shed 5 bases, and the junction held 6 bases outside the gene matches. This CDR3 has 14 amino acids. The CDR3 sequence is CASSLGQGGTEAFF. DNA of the CDR3: TGTGCCAGCTCACTAGGACAGGGTGGAACTGAAGCTTTCTTT.

This clonotype was observed a handful of times. The V gene is TRBV5-1, the J gene TRBJ2-1, with D perhaps matching TRBD1 or TRBD2 (6 bases each). The CDR3 runs to 15 residues. Germline values: CDR1 SGHRS, CDR2 YFSETQ. V lost 4 bases and J 1 base, leaving 12 bases between the germline ends. CDR3 loop: CASSKGGLSYNEQFF. In DNA, the CDR3 is TGCGCCAGCAGCAAAGGGGGGCTGTCCTACAATGAGCAGTTCTTC. Full variable domain (outside the CDR3, taken from reference TRBV5-1 and TRBJ2-1): KAGVTQTPRYLIKTRGQQVTLSCSPISGHRSVSWYQQTPGQGLQFLFEYFSETQRNKGNFPGRFSGRQFSNSRSEMNVSTLELGDSALYLCASSKGGLSYNEQFFGPGTRLTVL.

This clonotype was found a few times. The rearrangement uses TRBV6-2 or TRBV6-3 and TRBJ1-2; TRBD1 aligns across 8 bases. V trimming: 4 bases; J trimming: 4 bases; junction bases outside the gene matches: 5. The germline CDR1 and CDR2 sequences are MNHEY and SVGEGT. The CDR3 has 14 amino acids. The CDR3 is CASSSADRGYGYTF. The CDR3 bases are TGTGCCAGCAGTTCCGCCGACAGGGGCTATGGCTACACCTTC.

The table lists this clonotype with a few counts. The chain couples TRBV20-1 to TRBJ2-3, with D hard to call. Germline V gives CDR1 DFQATT, CDR2 SNEGSKA (reference sequence). V lost 3 bases, J lost 7 bases, and 8 bases lay in between. This CDR3 spans 11 amino acids. The CDR3 region is CSASGFNTQYF. CDR3 nucleotide sequence: TGCAGTGCTAGCGGGTTTAATACGCAGTATTTT.

This clonotype was found many times. V usage is TRBV2 and J usage is TRBJ2-2; D not resolved. The germline V gene has CDR1 SNHLY and CDR2 FYNNEI. Trimming shortened V by 8 bases and J by 4 bases, and 5 bases separated the two germline ends. This CDR3 has 11 amino acids. CDR3 sequence: CASESTGELFF. The CDR3 nucleotides are TGTGCCAGCGAAAGCACCGGGGAGCTGTTTTTT.

The chain recombines TRBV13 with TRBJ1-1, with D possibly matching TRBD1 (5 bases). Trimming left V 7 bases short and J 7 bases short, with 19 bases between. This CDR3 contains 14 residues. Germline values: CDR1 PRHDT, CDR2 FYEKMQ (reference sequence). The CDR3 sequence: CASTPPRENLEAFF. In DNA form, the CDR3 reads TGTGCCAGCACCCCGCCCAGGGAGAATCTTGAAGCTTTCTTT.

This clonotype was found many times. The chain uses TRBV5-5 and TRBJ1-5; D possibly corresponds to TRBD1 (5 bases). The CDR3 covers 16 residues. Per germline, CDR1 SGHKS and CDR2 YYEKEE (reference sequence). Trimming cost V 5 bases and J 7 bases, with 22 bases left between them. The CDR3 DNA is TGTGCCAGCAGTCTCTCAACAGGAATCGGCGGGCAGCCCCAGCATTTT. The encoded protein is CASSLSTGIGGQPQHF.

This clonotype was seen only once. A much larger clone lies a single base off, so this may be a read error. The chain is built from TRBV7-2 and TRBJ1-2; 7 bases fit TRBD1. This CDR3 comprises 13 residues. Trimming took 6 bases from V and 4 from J; bases not matched to a gene: 5. Germline CDR1 SGHTA, CDR2 FQGNSA. In DNA, the CDR3 is TGTGCCAGCAGATCGACAGGGTCCTATGGCTACACCTTC. Protein product: CASRSTGSYGYTF.

V gene TRBV10-2 combines with J gene TRBJ1-4; D is unresolved. CDR3 length: 14 residues. Trimming took 4 bases from V and 5 from J, leaving 11 bases between them. Germline CDR1 is WSHSY and CDR2 is SAAADI. CDR3 in DNA: TGCGCCAGCAGTGTGGGTCGTGGGAATGAAAAACTGTTTTTT. This sequence encodes CASSVGRGNEKLFF.

Many counts were recorded for this clonotype. This rearrangement joins TRBV7-9 to TRBJ2-7, with 7 bases fitting TRBD1. The CDR3 is 15 amino acids. CDR1 is SEHNR and CDR2 is FQNEAQ in the germline V gene (reference sequence). Trimming cost V 4 bases and J 2 bases; bases outside gene matches: 8. Written as DNA, the CDR3 is TGTGCCAGCAGCTCCCCCGGGACAGAAGCCTACGAGCAGTACTTC. Translated, it gives CASSSPGTEAYEQYF.